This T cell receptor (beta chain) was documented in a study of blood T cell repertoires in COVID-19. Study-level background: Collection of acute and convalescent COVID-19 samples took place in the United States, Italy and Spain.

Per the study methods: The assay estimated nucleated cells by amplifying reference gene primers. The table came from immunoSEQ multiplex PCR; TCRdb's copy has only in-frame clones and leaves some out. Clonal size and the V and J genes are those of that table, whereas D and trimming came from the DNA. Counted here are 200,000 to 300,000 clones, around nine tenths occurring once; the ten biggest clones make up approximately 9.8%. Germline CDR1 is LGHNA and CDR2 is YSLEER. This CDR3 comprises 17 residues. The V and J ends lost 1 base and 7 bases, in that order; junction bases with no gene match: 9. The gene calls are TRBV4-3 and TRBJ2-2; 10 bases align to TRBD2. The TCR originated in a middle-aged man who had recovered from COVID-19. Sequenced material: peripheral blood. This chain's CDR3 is CASSQAPSGGAIGELFF. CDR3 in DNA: TGCGCCAGCAGCCAAGCGCCGAGCGGGGGGGCCATCGGGGAGCTGTTTTTT.